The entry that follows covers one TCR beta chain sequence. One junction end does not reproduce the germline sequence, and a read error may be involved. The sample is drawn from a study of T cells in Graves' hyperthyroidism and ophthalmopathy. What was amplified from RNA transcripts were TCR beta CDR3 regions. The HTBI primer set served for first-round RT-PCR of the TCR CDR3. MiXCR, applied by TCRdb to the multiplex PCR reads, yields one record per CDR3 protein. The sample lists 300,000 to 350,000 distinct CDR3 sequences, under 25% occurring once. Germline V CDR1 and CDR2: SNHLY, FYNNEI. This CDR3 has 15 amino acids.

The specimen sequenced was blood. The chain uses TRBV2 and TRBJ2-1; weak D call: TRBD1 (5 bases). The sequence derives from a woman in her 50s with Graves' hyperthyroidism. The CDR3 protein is CASNEGDISYNEQFF. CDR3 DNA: TGTGCCAGCAATGAAGGGGATATCTCCTACAATGAGCAGTTCTTC.